These 2 T cell receptor beta chains originate from one sample sequenced in a study of cytomegalovirus exposure and HLA in healthy donors. The PCR contained 60 Vbeta and 13 Jbeta primers. Repertoires were generated with immunoSEQ multiplex PCR, while TCRdb's copy carries only in-frame clones and drops some. The table includes roughly 120,000 clones, roughly a tenth detected once. The specimen sequenced was PBMCs. These receptors all come from a man aged 25-45 years in good health and CMV-seronegative.

The J gene is TRBJ1-2, the V gene TRBV6-5, with 8 bases fitting TRBD1. This CDR3 is built from 15 residues. Per the germline V gene, CDR1 is MNHEY and CDR2 is SVGAGI. The ends lost 0 bases at V and 4 bases at J; junction bases unmatched: 4. CDR3 sequence reads: CASSYSAGGGYGYTF. The CDR3 DNA reads as TGTGCCAGCAGTTACTCGGCAGGGGGCGGCTATGGCTACACCTTC.

V is TRBV6-1 and J is TRBJ1-5; maybe TRBD1 (6 bases). V was clipped by 8 bases and J by 9 bases, with 17 bases between them. This CDR3 contains 13 residues. Germline V gives CDR1 MNHNS, CDR2 SASEGT. CDR3 sequence (DNA): TGTGCCAGCCTTACAGGGACCCGGGGGCCCCAGCATTTT. It translates to CASLTGTRGPQHF.